A selection of T cell receptor beta chains follows, all from one sample in a study of CD8 T cells in ankylosing spondylitis. One entry per CDR3 protein, called by TCRdb with MiXCR from the 5' RACE reads. Of 700,000 to 850,000 distinct CDR3 sequences listed, 12% are singletons. The specimen sequenced was blood, either unsorted or a sorted T cell fraction (not recorded which). The receptors shown here come from a male donor with ankylosing spondylitis. CDR3s include the opening cysteine and the closing phenylalanine or tryptophan. Fields, in order: CDR3 protein, clone size, V gene. Expanded clones are given a class, and other clones once, few, many or no size at all.

CDR3: CASSSRGRGSYEQYF; size: few; V: TRBV18
CDR3: CATSRVARPRHGYTF; size: NA; V: TRBV15
CDR3: CSVARGPGDTQYF; size: few; V: TRBV29-1
CDR3: CASSQGAGRSNTEAFF; size: few; V: TRBV4-3
CDR3: CAISDSGPGYEQYF; size: few; V: TRBV10-3
CDR3: CASGRTGATRSQHF; size: NA; V: TRBV6-1
CDR3: CSAEVPGSTDTQYF; size: NA; V: TRBV20-1
CDR3: CSAVTGDQPQHF; size: many; V: TRBV29-1
CDR3: CASKPYTAETQYF; size: many; V: TRBV7-2
CDR3: CASSRLENNYGYTF; size: NA; V: TRBV7-2
CDR3: CASSRQPQGYGYTF; size: NA; V: TRBV4-1
CDR3: CASSVDRASGNQPQHF; size: NA; V: TRBV12-3/TRBV12-4
CDR3: CSVAYGDEQFF; size: NA; V: TRBV29-1
CDR3: CAISPKNLQESETQYF; size: few; V: TRBV10-3
CDR3: CASSPMDGRETQYF; size: NA; V: TRBV14
CDR3: CASSLRRTVYNEQFF; size: NA; V: TRBV7-3
CDR3: CSASGQGHETQYF; size: NA; V: TRBV20-1
CDR3: CASSPNDLYRNQPQHF; size: few; V: TRBV12-3/TRBV12-4
CDR3: CASSPDRANYGYTF; size: many; V: TRBV18
CDR3: CASSQGRRSARRTGELFF; size: many; V: TRBV4-2
CDR3: CASSIRTGMNTEAFF; size: NA; V: TRBV7-2
CDR3: CASGRINQPQHF; size: few; V: TRBV6-1
CDR3: CASRLNGGASSTDTQYF; size: NA; V: TRBV7-3
CDR3: CASFNLDGETQYF; size: few; V: TRBV5-6
CDR3: CASSRTSTAPHGYTF; size: NA; V: TRBV6-1
CDR3: CASSQDEAGGNSPLHF; size: NA; V: TRBV4-3
CDR3: CSAIPGQGKEKLFF; size: many; V: TRBV20-1
CDR3: CASSRTSGTREQYF; size: NA; V: TRBV5-1
CDR3: CASSHPSDTQYF; size: few; V: TRBV4-1
CDR3: CASSQGGARIHSPLHF; size: NA; V: TRBV4-2
CDR3: CSAPEGAGNEQYF; size: few; V: TRBV20-1
CDR3: CATSTGGTNYGYTF; size: few; V: TRBV24-1
CDR3: CASNPGLPDLNEQFF; size: NA; V: TRBV5-1
CDR3: CSVVRPQLGETQYF; size: NA; V: TRBV29-1
CDR3: CASSVGDPYGYTF; size: few; V: TRBV9
CDR3: CASSKKEGGAQYF; size: many; V: TRBV21-1
CDR3: CASNIEIFDTEAFF; size: few; V: TRBV5-5
CDR3: CASSRRFSTAYQPQHF; size: few; V: TRBV6-2/TRBV6-3
CDR3: CASSPIQGDGYTF; size: NA; V: TRBV18
CDR3: CSHEGNTEAFF; size: NA; V: TRBV20-1
CDR3: CSARDPVGRSQSYNEQFF; size: NA; V: TRBV20-1
CDR3: CASSYRARGQYF; size: NA; V: TRBV28
CDR3: CASSSDRRVYGYTF; size: many; V: TRBV11-1